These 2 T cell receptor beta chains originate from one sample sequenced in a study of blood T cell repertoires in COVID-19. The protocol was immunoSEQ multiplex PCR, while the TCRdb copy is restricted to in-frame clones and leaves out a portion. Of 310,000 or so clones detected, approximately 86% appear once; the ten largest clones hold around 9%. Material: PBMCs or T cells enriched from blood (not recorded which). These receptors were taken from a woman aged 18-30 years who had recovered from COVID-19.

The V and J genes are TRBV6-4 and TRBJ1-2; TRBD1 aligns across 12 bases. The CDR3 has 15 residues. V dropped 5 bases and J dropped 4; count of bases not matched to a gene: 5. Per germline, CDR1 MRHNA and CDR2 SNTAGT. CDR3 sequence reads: CASSPGQGARYGYTF. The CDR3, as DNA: TGTGCCAGCAGTCCGGGACAGGGGGCCCGCTATGGCTACACCTTC.

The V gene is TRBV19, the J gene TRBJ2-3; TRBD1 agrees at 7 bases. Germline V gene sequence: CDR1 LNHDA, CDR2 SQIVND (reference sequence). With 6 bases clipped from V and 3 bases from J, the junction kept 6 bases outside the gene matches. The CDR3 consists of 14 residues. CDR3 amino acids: CASRPDRITDTQYF. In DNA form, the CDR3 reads TGTGCCAGTAGACCGGACAGGATAACAGATACGCAGTATTTT.